This T cell receptor (beta chain) was recovered during a study of tumor and adjacent non-tumor tissue in lung cancer. The template was RNA from unsorted bulk tissue. The library came from three nested PCR rounds adapted from ARM-PCR protocols. One entry per CDR3 protein results from TCRdb running MiXCR on the multiplex PCR reads. This table holds fewer than 85,000 distinct CDR3 sequences, under 85% found once. With regard to this clonotype: One base away lies a much larger clone, so this may be a sequencing read error.

This sequence originates from a woman aged 50 to 60 with non-small cell lung cancer. Sequencing was done on a sample of lung tumor tissue.

CDR3 DNA sequence: TGCACCAGCCAAGGGACAGGGGGAGATGAAAAACTGTTTTTT. It codes for CTSQGTGGDEKLFF. The gene calls are TRBV5-1 and TRBJ1-4, with 11 bases matching TRBD1. The germline V gene encodes CDR1 SGHRS and CDR2 YFSETQ. The CDR3 runs 14 residues. Variable domain in full (rest from reference TRBV5-1 and TRBJ1-4): KAGVTQTPRYLIKTRGQQVTLSCSPISGHRSVSWYQQTPGQGLQFLFEYFSETQRNKGNFPGRFSGRQFSNSRSEMNVSTLELGDSALYLCTSQGTGGDEKLFFGSGTQLSVL.